This T cell receptor beta chain derives from a study of cytomegalovirus exposure and HLA in healthy donors. Whole-study findings and limits: Across HLA loci, a later analysis found differing TCR association rates, with DRB1 most and HLA-C fewest. Using a false discovery rate of 0.05, a later analysis showed that approximately 16,000 TCR beta sequences were associated with HLA alleles.

Per the germline V gene, CDR1 is LGHNA and CDR2 is YNFKEQ. V lost 1 base, J lost 1 base, and 14 bases lay in between. The CDR3 loop spans 17 amino acids. The PCR had 60 Vbeta and 13 Jbeta primers. The method was immunoSEQ multiplex PCR; TCRdb's version includes in-frame clones alone and lacks a portion of them. The sample lists 100,000 to 150,000 clones, approximately 17% occurring once. A few counts support this clone. Its matching antigen is unknown. The rearrangement joins TRBV4-2 to TRBJ1-5; tentatively, D is TRBD1 (5 bases). Sequenced sample: PBMCs. This TCR came from a female donor in good health and CMV-seropositive. The CDR3 coding sequence is TGTGCCAGCAGCCAAGGGGTAGGGGTTGAGAGCAATCAGCCCCAGCATTTT. It translates to CASSQGVGVESNQPQHF.